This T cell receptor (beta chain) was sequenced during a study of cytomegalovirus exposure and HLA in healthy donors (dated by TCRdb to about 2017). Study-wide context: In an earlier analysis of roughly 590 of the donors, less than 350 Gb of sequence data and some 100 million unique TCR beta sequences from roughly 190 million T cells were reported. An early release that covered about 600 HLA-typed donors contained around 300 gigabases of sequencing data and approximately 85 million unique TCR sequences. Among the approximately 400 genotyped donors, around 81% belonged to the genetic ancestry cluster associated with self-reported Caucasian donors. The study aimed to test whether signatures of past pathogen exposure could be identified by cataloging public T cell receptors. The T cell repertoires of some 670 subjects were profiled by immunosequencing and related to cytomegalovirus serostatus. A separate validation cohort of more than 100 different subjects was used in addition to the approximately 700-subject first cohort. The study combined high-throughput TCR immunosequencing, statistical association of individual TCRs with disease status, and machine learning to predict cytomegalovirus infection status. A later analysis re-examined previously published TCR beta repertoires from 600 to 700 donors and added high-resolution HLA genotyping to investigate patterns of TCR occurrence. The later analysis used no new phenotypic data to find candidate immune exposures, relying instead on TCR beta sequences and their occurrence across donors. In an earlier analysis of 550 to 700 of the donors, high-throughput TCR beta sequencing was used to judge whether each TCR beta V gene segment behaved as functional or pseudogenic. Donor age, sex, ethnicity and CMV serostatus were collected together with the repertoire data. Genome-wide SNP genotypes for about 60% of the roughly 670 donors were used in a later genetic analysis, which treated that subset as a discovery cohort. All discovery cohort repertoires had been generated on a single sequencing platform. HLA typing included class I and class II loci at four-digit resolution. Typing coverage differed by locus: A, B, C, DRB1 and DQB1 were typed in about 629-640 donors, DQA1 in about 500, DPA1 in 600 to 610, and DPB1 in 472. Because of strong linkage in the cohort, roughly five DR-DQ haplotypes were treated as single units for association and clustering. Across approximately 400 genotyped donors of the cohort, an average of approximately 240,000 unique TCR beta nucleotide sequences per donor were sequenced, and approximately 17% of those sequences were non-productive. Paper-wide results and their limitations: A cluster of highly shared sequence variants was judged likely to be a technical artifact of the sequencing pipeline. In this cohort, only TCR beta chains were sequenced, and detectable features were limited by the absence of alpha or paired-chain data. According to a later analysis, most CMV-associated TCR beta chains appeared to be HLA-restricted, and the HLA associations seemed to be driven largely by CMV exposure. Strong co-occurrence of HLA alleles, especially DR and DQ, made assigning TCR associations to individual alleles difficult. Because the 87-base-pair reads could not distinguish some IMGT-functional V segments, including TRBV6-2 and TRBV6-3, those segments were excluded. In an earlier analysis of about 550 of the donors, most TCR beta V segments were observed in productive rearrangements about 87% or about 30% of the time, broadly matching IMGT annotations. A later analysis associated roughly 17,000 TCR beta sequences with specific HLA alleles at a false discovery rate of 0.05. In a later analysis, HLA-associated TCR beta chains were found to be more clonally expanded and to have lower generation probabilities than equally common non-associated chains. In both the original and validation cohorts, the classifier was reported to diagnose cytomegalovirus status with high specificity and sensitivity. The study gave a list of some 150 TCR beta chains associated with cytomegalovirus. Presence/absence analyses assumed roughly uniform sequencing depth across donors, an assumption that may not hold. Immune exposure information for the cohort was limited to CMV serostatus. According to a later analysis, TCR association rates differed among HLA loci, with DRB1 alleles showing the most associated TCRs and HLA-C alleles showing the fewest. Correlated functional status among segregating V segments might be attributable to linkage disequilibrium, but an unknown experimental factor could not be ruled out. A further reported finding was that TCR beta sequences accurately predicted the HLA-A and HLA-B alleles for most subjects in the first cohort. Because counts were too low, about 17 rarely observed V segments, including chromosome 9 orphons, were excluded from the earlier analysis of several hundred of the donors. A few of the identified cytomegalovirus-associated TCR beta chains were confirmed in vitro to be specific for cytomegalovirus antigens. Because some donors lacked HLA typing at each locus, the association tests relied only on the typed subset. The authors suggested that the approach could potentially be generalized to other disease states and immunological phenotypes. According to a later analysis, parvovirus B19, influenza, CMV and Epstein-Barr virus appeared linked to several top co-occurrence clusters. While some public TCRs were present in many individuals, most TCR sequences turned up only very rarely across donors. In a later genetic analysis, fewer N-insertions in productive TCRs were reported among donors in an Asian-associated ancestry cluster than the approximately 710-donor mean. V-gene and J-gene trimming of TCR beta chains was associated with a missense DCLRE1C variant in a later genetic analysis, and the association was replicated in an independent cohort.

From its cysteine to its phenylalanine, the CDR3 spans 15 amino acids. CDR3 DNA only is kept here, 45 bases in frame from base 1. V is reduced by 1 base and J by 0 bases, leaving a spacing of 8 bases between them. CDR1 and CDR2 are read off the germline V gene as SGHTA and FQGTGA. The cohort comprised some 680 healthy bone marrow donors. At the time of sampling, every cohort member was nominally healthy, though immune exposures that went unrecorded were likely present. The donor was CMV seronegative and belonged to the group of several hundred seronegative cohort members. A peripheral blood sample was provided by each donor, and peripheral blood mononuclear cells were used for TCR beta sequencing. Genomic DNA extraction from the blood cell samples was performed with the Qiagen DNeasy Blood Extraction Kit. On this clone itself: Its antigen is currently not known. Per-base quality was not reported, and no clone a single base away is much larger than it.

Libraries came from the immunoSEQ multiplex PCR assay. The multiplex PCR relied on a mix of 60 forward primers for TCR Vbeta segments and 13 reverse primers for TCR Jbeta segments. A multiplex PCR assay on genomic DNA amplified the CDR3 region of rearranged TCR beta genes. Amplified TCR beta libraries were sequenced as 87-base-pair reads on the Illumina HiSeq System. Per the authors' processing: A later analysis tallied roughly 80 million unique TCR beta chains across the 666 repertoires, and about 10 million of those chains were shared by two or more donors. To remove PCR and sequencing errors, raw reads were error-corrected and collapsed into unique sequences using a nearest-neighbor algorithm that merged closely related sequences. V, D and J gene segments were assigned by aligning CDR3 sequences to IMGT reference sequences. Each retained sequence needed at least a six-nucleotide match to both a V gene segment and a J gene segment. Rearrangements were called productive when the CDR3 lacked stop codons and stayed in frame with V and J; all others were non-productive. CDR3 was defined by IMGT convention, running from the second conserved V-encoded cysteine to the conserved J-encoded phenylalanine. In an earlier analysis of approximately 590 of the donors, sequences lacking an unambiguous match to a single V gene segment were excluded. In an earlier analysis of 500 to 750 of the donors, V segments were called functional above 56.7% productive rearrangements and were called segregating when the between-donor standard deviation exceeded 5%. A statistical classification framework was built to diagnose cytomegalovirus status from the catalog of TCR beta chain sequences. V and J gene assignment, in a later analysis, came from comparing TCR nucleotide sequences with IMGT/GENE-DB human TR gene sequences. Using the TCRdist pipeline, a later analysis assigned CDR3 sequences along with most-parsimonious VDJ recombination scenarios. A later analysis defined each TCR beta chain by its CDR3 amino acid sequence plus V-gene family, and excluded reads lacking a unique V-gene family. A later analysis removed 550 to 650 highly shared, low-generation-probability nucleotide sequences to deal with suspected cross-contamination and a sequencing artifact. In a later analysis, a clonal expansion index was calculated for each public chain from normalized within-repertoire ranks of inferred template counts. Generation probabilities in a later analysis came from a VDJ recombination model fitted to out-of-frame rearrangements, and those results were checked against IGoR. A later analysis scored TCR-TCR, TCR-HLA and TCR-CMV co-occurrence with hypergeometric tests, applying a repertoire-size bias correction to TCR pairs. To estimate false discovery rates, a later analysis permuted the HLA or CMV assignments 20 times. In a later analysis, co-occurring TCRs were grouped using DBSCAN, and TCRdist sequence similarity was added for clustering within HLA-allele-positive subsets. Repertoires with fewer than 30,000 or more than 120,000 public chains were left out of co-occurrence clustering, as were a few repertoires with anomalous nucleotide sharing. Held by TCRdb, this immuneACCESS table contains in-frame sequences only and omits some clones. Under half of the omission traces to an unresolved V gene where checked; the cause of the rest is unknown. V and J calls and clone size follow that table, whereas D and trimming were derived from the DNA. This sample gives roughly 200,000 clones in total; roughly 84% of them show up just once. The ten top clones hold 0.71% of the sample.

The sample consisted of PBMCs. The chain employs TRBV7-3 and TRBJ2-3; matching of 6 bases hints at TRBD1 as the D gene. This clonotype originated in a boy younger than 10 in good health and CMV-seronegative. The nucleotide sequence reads TGTGCCAGCAGCTTAATAGGACAGAGCACAGATACGCAGTATTTT. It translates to CASSLIGQSTDTQYF.